Shown below are 26 T cell receptor beta chains from a single sample sequenced in a study of CD8 T cells in Susac syndrome. Random hexamers served to reverse transcribe roughly 0.45 to 1 ug RNA. TCRdb recomputed calls from the immunoSEQ multiplex PCR reads with MiXCR, one row per CDR3 protein. Among around 140,000 distinct CDR3 sequences listed, around 94% were seen once. The sequenced sample consisted of CD4+ T cells from PBMCs. These receptors all come from a human donor in good health.

This clonotype occurred once. This chain uses TRBV30 with TRBJ2-3; 11 bases fit TRBD2. The V and J ends lost 4 bases and 2 bases, in that order; junction bases with no gene match: 11. The germline V gene has CDR1 GTSNPN and CDR2 SVGIG (reference sequence). The CDR3 runs to 17 residues. The CDR3 spells CAWTLAGLAAFTDTQYF. The CDR3 nucleotides are TGTGCCTGGACCCTGGCGGGACTAGCGGCCTTCACAGATACGCAGTATTTT.

The chain is built from TRBV20-1 and TRBJ2-2; 10 bases agree with TRBD2. The CDR3 is 13 amino acids. The V gene's germline CDR1 is DFQATT and CDR2 SNEGSKA (reference sequence). Germline trimming cut 7 bases from V and 5 bases from J; bases unmatched to any gene: 4. The CDR3 region has the DNA TGCAGTGGGCTAGCGGGAGTAACCGGGGAGCTGTTTTTT. Amino acid sequence: CSGLAGVTGELFF.

CDR3 protein: CASSQALRPSGANVLTF. The DNA of the CDR3 is TGCGCCAGCAGCCAAGCGCTCCGTCCCTCTGGGGCCAACGTCCTGACTTTC. This rearrangement joins TRBV4-1 to TRBJ2-6; D ambiguous. The germline V and J ends were trimmed by 1 base and 0 bases, with 10 bases remaining between them. The germline gives CDR1 MGHRA, CDR2 YSYEKL. This CDR3 is built from 17 residues.

This chain connects TRBV29-1 to TRBJ2-6; 9 nucleotides match TRBD1. J gave up 4 bases and V 3 bases, and 10 bases lay outside the gene matches. This CDR3 region has 17 residues. CDR1 is SQVTM and CDR2 is ANQGSEA in the germline V gene. The CDR3 protein is CSVDGGTGYTGANVLTF. CDR3 nucleotide sequence: TGCAGCGTTGATGGGGGGACAGGGTATACCGGGGCCAACGTCCTGACTTTC. The entire variable domain, with the rest obtained from reference TRBV29-1 and TRBJ2-6, is as follows: SAVISQKPSRDICQRGTSLTIQCQVDSQVTMMFWYRQQPGQSLTLIATANQGSEATYESGFVIDKFPISRPNLTFSTLTVSNMSPEDSSIYLCSVDGGTGYTGANVLTFGAGSRLTVL.

The chain combines TRBV2 with TRBJ1-5; D is possibly TRBD1 (6 bases). Trimming took off 6 bases at V and 4 bases at J, with 19 bases between the two ends. Germline CDR1 and CDR2: SNHLY and FYNNEI. The CDR3 loop spans 16 amino acids. As DNA, the CDR3 is TGTGCCAGCAGCCCTAGGGGGGCAGGTATTAATCAGCCCCAGCATTTT. It yields the protein CASSPRGAGINQPQHF.

The chain couples TRBV2 to TRBJ2-1; D gene uncertain. The CDR3 covers 11 residues. V lost 5 bases and J lost 7, with 6 bases in between. Germline V gene sequence: CDR1 SNHLY, CDR2 FYNNEI. DNA of the CDR3: TGTGCCAGCAGTACGACTAATGAGCAGTTCTTC. Amino acid sequence: CASSTTNEQFF.

This chain connects TRBV10-3 to TRBJ2-7, with 8 bases identical to TRBD2. Looked up from germline, CDR1 is ENHRY and CDR2 is SYGVKD. The trim removed 8 bases at V and 4 bases at J, leaving 10 bases unmatched. The CDR3 has 14 amino acids. CDR3 amino acids: CAIRRGAGEYEQYF. For the CDR3, the DNA is TGTGCCATCCGGCGCGGAGCGGGAGAGTACGAGCAGTACTTC.

V gene TRBV5-5 combines with J gene TRBJ2-1, with D possibly TRBD1 on 6 matching bases. V was cut by 1 base and J by 2 bases, with 10 bases left in between. The CDR3 contains 15 residues. Germline V lookup: CDR1 SGHKS, CDR2 YYEKEE (reference sequence). The CDR3 here is CASSLLQGTYNEQFF. As DNA, the CDR3 is TGTGCCAGCAGCTTGTTACAGGGTACCTACAATGAGCAGTTCTTC.

V is TRBV15 and J is TRBJ1-1, with D unclear. The CDR3 is 15 amino acids. Between the trimmed V and J ends, which lost 0 bases and 1 base, there was a span of 9 bases. Germline V gene sequence: CDR1 LNHNV, CDR2 YYDKDF (reference sequence). The CDR3 region has the DNA TGTGCCACCAGCAGAGATCTTCTGGGGAACACTGAAGCTTTCTTT. This gives the protein CATSRDLLGNTEAFF. The full variable domain, its missing parts supplied by reference TRBV15 and TRBJ1-1, is DAMVIQNPRYQVTQFGKPVTLSCSQTLNHNVMYWYQQKSSQAPKLLFHYYDKDFNNEADTPDNFQSRRPNTSFCFLDIRSPGLGDTAMYLCATSRDLLGNTEAFFGQGTRLTVV.

The chain recombines TRBV12-3 or TRBV12-4 with TRBJ1-4; 9 bases map to TRBD1. This CDR3 region has 15 residues. Trimming at V came to 7 bases and at J to 5 bases, leaving 8 bases not matched to a gene. The CDR3 DNA follows: TGTGCCAGCAAGGGAACCGGGACAGGGAATGAAAAACTGTTTTTT. Translation: CASKGTGTGNEKLFF.

J is TRBJ2-5 and V is TRBV18; tentative D call: TRBD1 (6 bases). The CDR3 is 15 amino acids. Germline loops: CDR1 KGHSH, CDR2 LQKENI. The V and J ends lost 1 base and 2 bases respectively, with 11 bases between them. Written as DNA, the CDR3 is TGTGCCAGCTCACCACAACAGGGTGGACAAGAGACCCAGTACTTC. Translating it yields CASSPQQGGQETQYF.

The chain carries TRBV29-1 and TRBJ1-2; TRBD1 matches 7 bases. Germline trimming cut 6 bases from V and 1 base from J; bases unmatched to any gene: 5. Germline-derived CDR1 and CDR2 are SQVTM and ANQGSEA. The CDR3 totals 13 residues. CDR3 coding DNA: TGCAGCGTCGGGACAGCATATAACTATGGCTACACCTTC. Translation gives CSVGTAYNYGYTF.

This clonotype has only one observation. The CDR3 DNA sequence: TGTGCCAGCAGCCGGGACAGGGTTACATCCTTGCAAGGCTACACCTTC. The encoded protein is CASSRDRVTSLQGYTF. The V and J genes are TRBV2 and TRBJ1-2; 9 bases match TRBD1. The CDR3 extends over 16 amino acids. Germline CDR1 reads SNHLY; CDR2 reads FYNNEI. The V gene end was trimmed by 6 bases and the J gene end by 8 bases; junction bases not matched to a gene: 16. Based on the CDR3 plus reference TRBV2 and TRBJ1-2, the full variable domain is EPEVTQTPSHQVTQMGQEVILRCVPISNHLYFYWYRQILGQKVEFLVSFYNNEISEKSEIFDDQFSVERPDGSNFTLKIRSTKLEDSAMYFCASSRDRVTSLQGYTFGSGTRLTVV.

The rearrangement links TRBV29-1 to TRBJ1-2; D gene ambiguous. The CDR3 covers 14 residues. Germline V gives CDR1 SQVTM, CDR2 ANQGSEA. V lost 7 bases and J 1 base, leaving 16 bases between the germline ends. CDR3 sequence: CSAPGTGINYGYTF. CDR3 nucleotide sequence: TGCAGCGCCCCGGGCACCGGCATTAACTATGGCTACACCTTC.

The chain combines TRBV29-1 with TRBJ2-5; the match to TRBD2 covers 11 bases. V lost 8 bases, J lost 4 bases, and 6 bases stayed unmatched. This CDR3 has 13 amino acids. The V gene's germline CDR1 is SQVTM and CDR2 ANQGSEA. The CDR3 sequence is CSSPLAGGETQYF. The DNA for the CDR3 is TGCAGCTCACCCCTAGCGGGAGGAGAGACCCAGTACTTC.

The rearrangement joins TRBV2 to TRBJ1-5, with D perhaps TRBD1 (6 bases). The V gene lost 6 bases and the J gene lost 3 bases, with 15 bases spanning the gap. Germline V gene sequence: CDR1 SNHLY, CDR2 FYNNEI. The CDR3 extends over 15 amino acids. As DNA, the CDR3 is TGTGCCAGCAGCTATAGACAGGCCTTCAATCAGCCCCAGCATTTT. Protein: CASSYRQAFNQPQHF.

The V and J genes are TRBV6-5 and TRBJ2-1; 7 bases are a match to TRBD2. The CDR3 is made up of 16 amino acids. Germline CDR1 and CDR2: MNHEY and SVGAGI. The V and J ends lost 0 bases and 7 bases, in that order; junction bases with no gene match: 9. The CDR3 bases are TGTGCCAGCAGTTACTCGTGGCGGGAGCCCGTGAATGAGCAGTTCTTC. It is translated as CASSYSWREPVNEQFF.

The chain joins TRBV9 to TRBJ2-5; D gene uncertain. Germline V gene sequence: CDR1 SGDLS, CDR2 YYNGEE. The CDR3 totals 14 residues. The V end was cut by 0 bases, the J end by 2 bases, with 8 bases between. In nucleotides, the CDR3 is TGTGCCAGCAGCGTAGCAAATCGACAAGAGACCCAGTACTTC. Its protein is CASSVANRQETQYF.

The gene calls are TRBV7-2 and TRBJ2-1, with a weak D call TRBD2 (5 bases). Deletions cut 1 base from V and 0 bases from J, with 7 bases between. The CDR3 has 15 residues. Germline CDR1 reads SGHTA; CDR2 reads FQGNSA. CDR3 region: CASSLVGSSYNEQFF. The DNA for the CDR3 is TGTGCCAGCAGCTTAGTGGGGAGCTCCTACAATGAGCAGTTCTTC.

The chain is built from TRBV9 and TRBJ1-3, with no clear D. V was pared by 0 bases and J by 2 bases, with 3 bases between. The CDR3 sequence is 13 residues long. Germline CDR1 and CDR2: SGDLS and YYNGEE. The CDR3 DNA follows: TGTGCCAGCAGCGTAGAGGCTGGAAACACCATATATTTT. This translates into CASSVEAGNTIYF. The full variable domain, its missing parts supplied by reference TRBV9 and TRBJ1-3, is DSGVTQTPKHLITATGQRVTLRCSPRSGDLSVYWYQQSLDQGLQFLIQYYNGEERAKGNILERFSAQQFPDLHSELNLSSLELGDSALYFCASSVEAGNTIYFGEGSWLTVV.

The CDR3 loop reads CSASPTTSGRDEQYF. The CDR3, as DNA: TGCAGTGCTAGCCCAACGACTAGCGGGAGGGACGAGCAGTACTTC. This chain connects TRBV20-1 to TRBJ2-7; 14 nucleotides align to TRBD2. The CDR3 length is 15 residues. Losses at the gene ends were 3 bases for V and 5 bases for J; bases not matched to a gene: 6. Germline lookup yields CDR1 DFQATT and CDR2 SNEGSKA (reference sequence).

The chain uses TRBV5-4 and TRBJ2-1; 14 positions agree with TRBD2. CDR1 is SGHNT and CDR2 is YYREEE in the germline V gene (reference sequence). The J segment lost 7 bases and the V segment lost 4 bases, leaving 10 bases of the junction unmatched. This CDR3 spans 17 amino acids. DNA for the CDR3: TGTGCCAGCAGCGTGACTAGCGGGAGGGCTGGGAGGAATGAGCAGTTCTTC. Translated: CASSVTSGRAGRNEQFF.

The chain recombines TRBV30 with TRBJ2-7; 11 bases are shared with TRBD1. The CDR3 runs 15 residues. Germline CDR1 is GTSNPN and CDR2 is SVGIG (reference sequence). The J segment lost 6 bases and the V segment lost 3 bases, leaving 10 bases of the junction unmatched. The CDR3 nucleotides are TGTGCCTGGAGCGGGGGGGGGACAGGGGGTTCCGAGCAGTACTTC. This codes for CAWSGGGTGGSEQYF.

This chain connects TRBV18 to TRBJ1-1; D not resolved. This CDR3 has 15 residues. Germline lookup yields CDR1 KGHSH and CDR2 LQKENI. Trimming pared 2 bases from V and 0 bases from J, leaving 10 bases between. The CDR3 DNA reads TGTGCCAGCTCACCAGTATCAGAAATGAACACTGAAGCTTTCTTT. This encodes CASSPVSEMNTEAFF. The entire variable domain, with the rest obtained from reference TRBV18 and TRBJ1-1, is as follows: NAGVMQNPRHLVRRRGQEARLRCSPMKGHSHVYWYRQLPEEGLKFMVYLQKENIIDESGMPKERFSAEFPKEGPSILRIQQVVRGDSAAYFCASSPVSEMNTEAFFGQGTRLTVV.

The genes are TRBV18 and TRBJ1-5; 11 bases are shared with TRBD1. V lost 2 bases and J lost 6; bases outside the gene matches: 3. From germline, CDR1 is KGHSH and CDR2 LQKENI. CDR3 length: 15 residues. CDR3 nucleotides: TGTGCCAGCTCACCAGGGACAGGGGGGATTCAGCCCCAGCATTTT. Translated, it gives CASSPGTGGIQPQHF.

The V gene is TRBV6-6, the J gene TRBJ2-7; no clear D gene. CDR1 MNHNY and CDR2 SVGAGI come from the germline V gene (reference sequence). Trimming left V 6 bases short and J 5 bases short, with 20 bases between. There are 15 residues in the CDR3. CDR3 DNA: TGTGCCAGCAGACCCTCGAGGCTGGGCCCCGACGAGCAGTACTTC. Its protein is CASRPSRLGPDEQYF.